Following are 25 T cell receptor beta chains from one sample sequenced in a study of CD8 T cells in Susac syndrome. An amount of RNA that ranged from roughly 0.5 to 1 ug was reverse transcribed with random hexamers. TCRdb re-called the immunoSEQ multiplex PCR reads through MiXCR, storing one row per CDR3 protein. The data show tens of thousands of distinct CDR3 sequences, over 85% seen once. Sequenced material: CD8+ T cells from PBMCs. The origin of the receptors is a human donor in good health.

This clonotype occurred once. The V and J genes are TRBV11-1 and TRBJ2-6, with TRBD1 identical over 10 bases. Unmatched junction bases numbered 17, after V lost 5 bases and J lost 4 bases. CDR1 and CDR2 (germline): SGHAT, FQDESV (reference sequence). The CDR3 loop spans 20 amino acids. The CDR3 here is CASSRDRGASPFAGANVLTF. The CDR3, as DNA: TGTGCCAGCAGCCGGGACAGGGGAGCTTCCCCGTTCGCCGGGGCCAACGTCCTGACTTTC. Based on the CDR3 plus reference TRBV11-1 and TRBJ2-6, the full variable domain is EAEVAQSPRYKITEKSQAVAFWCDPISGHATLYWYRQILGQGPELLVQFQDESVVDDSQLPKDRFSAERLKGVDSTLKIQPAELGDSAMYLCASSRDRGASPFAGANVLTFGAGSRLTVL.

The chain employs TRBV13 and TRBJ2-5, with D possibly being TRBD1 or TRBD2 (6 bases each). Between the trimmed V and J ends, which lost 5 bases and 4 bases, there was a span of 17 bases. The germline V gene has CDR1 PRHDT and CDR2 FYEKMQ (reference sequence). The CDR3 extends over 15 amino acids. Here the CDR3 reads CASSPEGGRTETQYF. CDR3 nucleotides: TGTGCCAGCAGCCCAGAGGGGGGTAGAACAGAGACCCAGTACTTC.

This chain joins TRBV5-1 and TRBJ2-2; D not certain. This CDR3 is 15 amino acids long. Germline V gene sequence: CDR1 SGHRS, CDR2 YFSETQ. V was cut by 0 bases and J by 2 bases, with 8 bases left in between. CDR3 nucleotides: TGCGCCAGCAGCTTGGACGGAATTAACACCGGGGAGCTGTTTTTT. Its protein product is CASSLDGINTGELFF. Full variable domain (missing parts from reference TRBV5-1 and TRBJ2-2): KAGVTQTPRYLIKTRGQQVTLSCSPISGHRSVSWYQQTPGQGLQFLFEYFSETQRNKGNFPGRFSGRQFSNSRSEMNVSTLELGDSALYLCASSLDGINTGELFFGEGSRLTVL.

The chain couples TRBV29-1 to TRBJ2-1, with D perhaps TRBD1 or TRBD2 (5 bases each). V was pared by 1 base and J by 8 bases, with 6 bases between. The CDR3 consists of 11 residues. Looked up from germline, CDR1 is SQVTM and CDR2 is ANQGSEA. The CDR3 DNA follows: TGCAGCGTTGAAGGAGGGGATGAGCAGTTCTTC. Translated, it gives CSVEGGDEQFF.

This clonotype has only one observation. The rearrangement joins TRBV7-9 to TRBJ2-7, with 7 bases aligning to TRBD2. The length of the CDR3 is 14 residues. CDR1 and CDR2 from the germline V gene are SEHNR and FQNEAQ (reference sequence). V was pared by 6 bases and J by 2 bases, with 7 bases of the junction left unmatched. CDR3 in amino acids: CASRLQGGPYEQYF. The CDR3 nucleotides are TGTGCCAGCAGACTTCAGGGAGGGCCCTACGAGCAGTACTTC.

This chain joins TRBV6-1 and TRBJ2-5; 8 bases line up with TRBD1. CDR3 length: 16 amino acids. Germline CDR1 and CDR2: MNHNS and SASEGT. J was trimmed by 4 bases and V by 6 bases; bases with no gene match: 13. The CDR3 reads CASRGWTGSPRETQYF. In DNA form, the CDR3 reads TGTGCCAGCAGAGGATGGACAGGGTCCCCAAGAGAGACCCAGTACTTC.

This rearrangement joins TRBV6-1 to TRBJ2-6, with D possibly TRBD2 on 6 matching bases. This CDR3 has 15 amino acids. V lost 3 bases and J lost 4, with 10 bases in between. CDR1 is MNHNS, CDR2 SASEGT, per germline. The CDR3 sequence is CASSEGGSGANVLTF. CDR3 sequence (DNA): TGTGCCAGCAGTGAGGGGGGTTCAGGGGCCAACGTCCTGACTTTC.

This chain connects TRBV2 to TRBJ2-5; no clear D. The germline gives CDR1 SNHLY, CDR2 FYNNEI. The CDR3 runs to 16 residues. The V gene lost 0 bases and the J gene lost 1 base, with 12 bases spanning the gap. CDR3 region: CASSEALQEIQETQYF. The CDR3 bases are TGTGCCAGCAGTGAAGCGCTTCAGGAGATCCAAGAGACCCAGTACTTC.

V usage is TRBV4-1 and J usage is TRBJ2-7; tentatively, D is TRBD1 or TRBD2 (5 bases each). Germline V gene data show CDR1 as MGHRA and CDR2 as YSYEKL. The V and J ends lost 3 bases and 1 base respectively, with 10 bases between them. The CDR3 covers 14 residues. CDR3 nucleotide sequence: TGCGCCAGCAGCCACGTGGGGGAATCCTACGAGCAGTACTTC. As protein: CASSHVGESYEQYF.

The table lists this clonotype with a count of one. This rearrangement joins TRBV14 to TRBJ1-2, with 7 bases aligning to TRBD1. This CDR3 is 15 amino acids long. With 0 bases clipped from V and 6 bases from J, the junction kept 7 bases outside the gene matches. Germline-derived CDR1 and CDR2 are SGHDN and FVKESK. CDR3 nucleotides: TGTGCCAGCAGCCAAGAGGGAGGGGGCCTAAATGGCTACACCTTC. It is translated as CASSQEGGGLNGYTF.

The CDR3 reads CASSIGLGGTYEQYF. The DNA for the CDR3 is TGTGCCAGTAGTATAGGCCTGGGCGGGACCTACGAGCAGTACTTC. V and J are TRBV19 and TRBJ2-7; D might be TRBD2 (6 bases). Trimming stripped 1 base from V and 2 bases from J, with 12 bases between. Germline V lookup: CDR1 LNHDA, CDR2 SQIVND (reference sequence). The CDR3 sequence is 15 residues long.

The chain joins TRBV15 to TRBJ2-1; D gene ambiguous. The CDR3 length is 13 residues. V dropped 4 bases and J dropped 2 bases, with 6 bases sitting between them. CDR1 LNHNV and CDR2 YYDKDF come from the germline V gene (reference sequence). The CDR3 sequence: CATSTGTYNEQFF. The CDR3 nucleotides read TGTGCCACCAGCACTGGGACCTACAATGAGCAGTTCTTC.

V is TRBV5-4 and J is TRBJ2-2; 7 nucleotides agree with TRBD2. The V segment lost 3 bases and the J segment 2 bases; nucleotides outside the gene matches: 1. CDR3 length equals 14 residues. Germline V CDR1 and CDR2: SGHNT, YYREEE (reference sequence). DNA of the CDR3: TGTGCCAGCAGCTGGGGGGGAAACACCGGGGAGCTGTTTTTT. This gives the protein CASSWGGNTGELFF.

The rearrangement joins TRBV28 to TRBJ2-5; the D gene is possibly TRBD2 (5 bases). The V gene's germline CDR1 is MDHEN and CDR2 SYDVKM. CDR3 length: 17 residues. Trimming removed 3 bases from V and 1 base from J, with 18 bases in between. Here the CDR3 DNA reads TGTGCCAGCAGTTTTCCCGTTAAGAGCGGCTTCCAAGAGACCCAGTACTTC. This gives the protein CASSFPVKSGFQETQYF.

The chain is built from TRBV23-1 and TRBJ1-5; D remains ambiguous. TRBV23-1 is an ORF; its function is uncertain. The V end was cut by 10 bases, the J end by 2 bases, with 15 bases between. The CDR3 has 14 residues. As DNA, the CDR3 is TGCGCCATACCAATCGGGGTCCGCAATCAGCCCCAGCATTTT. Protein product: CAIPIGVRNQPQHF.

The V call is TRBV6-6, the J call TRBJ2-7, with a tentative D call TRBD2 (5 bases). The CDR3 loop spans 11 amino acids. With 7 bases removed from V and 6 bases from J, the gap between germline ends came to 10 bases. Germline V gene sequence: CDR1 MNHNY, CDR2 SVGAGI (reference sequence). The CDR3 region is CASIIGSEQYF. DNA for the CDR3: TGTGCCAGCATCATAGGGAGCGAGCAGTACTTC.

The chain uses TRBV5-1 and TRBJ2-1; TRBD2 matches at 8 bases. V gave up 1 base and J gave up 8 bases; unmatched junction bases: 8. Germline CDR1 SGHRS, CDR2 YFSETQ. The CDR3 has 15 amino acids. In nucleotides, the CDR3 is TGCGCCAGCAGCTTGAGCGGGAGTGTAATCGATGAGCAGTTCTTC. It codes for CASSLSGSVIDEQFF.

The chain has TRBV28 and TRBJ2-7, with unresolved D. CDR1 MDHEN and CDR2 SYDVKM come from the germline V gene. This CDR3 region has 12 residues. The V end lost 0 bases, the J end lost 4 bases, and 4 bases lay between the germline ends. CDR3 nucleotide sequence: TGTGCCAGCAGTTTATGGGGATACGAGCAGTACTTC. It codes for CASSLWGYEQYF.

This clonotype showed up just once. The V call is TRBV7-6, the J call TRBJ1-5; 12 nucleotides line up with TRBD1. The junction had 8 bases not matched to a gene; V was cut back by 5 bases and J by 6 bases. There are 16 residues in the CDR3. Germline V lookup: CDR1 SGHVS, CDR2 FNYEAQ. In DNA form, the CDR3 reads TGTGCCAGCAGCCCCGGGACAGGGGGCGGGATTCAGCCCCAGCATTTT. Its translation is CASSPGTGGGIQPQHF.

V and J are TRBV27 and TRBJ1-5; possible D gene TRBD1, 6 bases. Germline CDR1 MNHEY, CDR2 SMNVEV (reference sequence). V shed 4 bases and J shed 2 bases, with 12 bases lying between them. This CDR3 is built from 15 residues. The CDR3 sequence: CASSSGGPGNQPQHF. In DNA, the CDR3 is TGTGCCAGCAGTTCCGGGGGCCCGGGCAATCAGCCCCAGCATTTT.

The gene calls are TRBV30 and TRBJ2-1, with D possibly being TRBD1 (6 bases). Germline lookup yields CDR1 GTSNPN and CDR2 SVGIG (reference sequence). The CDR3 has 14 amino acids. The V end was cut by 4 bases, the J end by 9 bases, with 19 bases between. This CDR3 reads CAWTPRGFGAEQFF. The CDR3 bases are TGTGCCTGGACCCCCAGGGGTTTTGGGGCTGAGCAGTTCTTC.

The chain combines TRBV9 with TRBJ1-1; D is perhaps TRBD1 (6 bases). This CDR3 comprises 14 residues. CDR1 is SGDLS, CDR2 YYNGEE, per germline. Trimming shortened V by 2 bases and J by 5 bases, and 13 bases separated the two germline ends. The CDR3 DNA sequence: TGTGCCAGCAGCGTGACAGGCAGTGGGACTGAAGCTTTCTTT. It translates to CASSVTGSGTEAFF.

V is TRBV20-1 and J is TRBJ2-3; the match to TRBD2 covers 10 bases. There are 16 residues in the CDR3. The germline CDR1 and CDR2 sequences are DFQATT and SNEGSKA (reference sequence). V lost 0 bases, J lost 5 bases, and 8 bases stayed unmatched. CDR3 in DNA: TGCAGTGCTAGAGATCGGAATAGCGGGAGGTTAGATACGCAGTATTTT. Residues: CSARDRNSGRLDTQYF.

The chain recombines TRBV13 with TRBJ2-2, with TRBD1 identical over 7 bases. The junction had 7 bases not matched to a gene; V was cut back by 7 bases and J by 5 bases. Germline V gives CDR1 PRHDT, CDR2 FYEKMQ (reference sequence). The CDR3 runs 14 residues. The CDR3 nucleotides are TGTGCCAGCACCTCGACAGGGATGACCGGGGAGCTGTTTTTT. It yields the protein CASTSTGMTGELFF.

The chain carries TRBV20-1 and TRBJ2-1, with D unresolved. The CDR3 is 13 residues long. Germline loops: CDR1 DFQATT, CDR2 SNEGSKA (reference sequence). V lost 4 bases and J lost 0, with 7 bases in between. In DNA form, the CDR3 reads TGCAGTGCTACGAGAGGCTCCTACAATGAGCAGTTCTTC. Encoded protein: CSATRGSYNEQFF.